This T cell receptor beta chain is drawn from a study of cytomegalovirus exposure and HLA in healthy donors. About the study: The 120 validation repertoires were produced on the same platform as the roughly 670 repertoires of the first cohort. This was reported in a later analysis. Findings and limits, study-wide: Across donors, most TCRs were seen rarely, yet some public ones were widespread. The study listed about 150 cytomegalovirus-associated TCR beta chains. The TCR clusters that emerged in the first cohort tended, a later analysis found, to co-occur in the approximately 110 validation repertoires.

Looked up from germline, CDR1 is SGHTA and CDR2 is FQGTGA. Trimming cost V 1 base and J 0 bases, with 12 bases left between them. The CDR3 is 16 amino acids. Regarding this clone: As yet, its antigen is unknown.

Assay used: immunoSEQ multiplex PCR; TCRdb lists only in-frame clones, some missing. The data show roughly 330,000 clones, with about nine tenths seen just once and approximately 1% held by the top ten. The receptor was derived from a woman aged 30 to 39 in good health and CMV-seropositive. Material: PBMCs. V is TRBV7-3 and J is TRBJ1-1, with D tentatively TRBD1 (5 bases). CDR3 in amino acids: CASSLNGVRVNTEAFF. The DNA of the CDR3 is TGTGCCAGCAGCTTAAATGGCGTCAGGGTGAACACTGAAGCTTTCTTT.